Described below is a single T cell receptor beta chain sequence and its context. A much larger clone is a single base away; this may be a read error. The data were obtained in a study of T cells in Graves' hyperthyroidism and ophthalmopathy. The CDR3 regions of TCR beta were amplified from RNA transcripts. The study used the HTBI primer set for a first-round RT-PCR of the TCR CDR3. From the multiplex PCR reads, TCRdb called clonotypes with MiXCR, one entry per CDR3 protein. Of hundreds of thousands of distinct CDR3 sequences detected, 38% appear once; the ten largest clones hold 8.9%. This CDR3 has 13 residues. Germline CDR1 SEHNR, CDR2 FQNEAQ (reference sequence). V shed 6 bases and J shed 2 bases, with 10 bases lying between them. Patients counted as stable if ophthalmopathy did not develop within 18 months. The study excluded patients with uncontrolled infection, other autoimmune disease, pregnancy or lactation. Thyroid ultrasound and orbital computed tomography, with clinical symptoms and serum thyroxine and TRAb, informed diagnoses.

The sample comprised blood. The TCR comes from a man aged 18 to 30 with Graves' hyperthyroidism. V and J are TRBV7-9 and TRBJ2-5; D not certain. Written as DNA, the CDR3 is TGTGCCAGCAGTGGAGACAATCAAGAGACCCAGTACTTC. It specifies CASSGDNQETQYF.